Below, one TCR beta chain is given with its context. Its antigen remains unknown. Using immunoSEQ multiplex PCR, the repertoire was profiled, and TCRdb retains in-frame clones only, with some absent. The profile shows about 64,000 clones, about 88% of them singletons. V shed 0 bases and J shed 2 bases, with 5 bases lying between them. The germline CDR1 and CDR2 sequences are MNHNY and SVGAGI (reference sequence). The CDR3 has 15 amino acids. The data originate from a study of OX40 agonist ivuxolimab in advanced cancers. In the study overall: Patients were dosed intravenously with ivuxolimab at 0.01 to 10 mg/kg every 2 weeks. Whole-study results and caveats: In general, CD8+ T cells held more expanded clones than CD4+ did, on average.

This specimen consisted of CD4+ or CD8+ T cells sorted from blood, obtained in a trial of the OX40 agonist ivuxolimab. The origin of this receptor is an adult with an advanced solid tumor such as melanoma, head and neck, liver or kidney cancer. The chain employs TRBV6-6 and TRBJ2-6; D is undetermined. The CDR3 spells CASSYSGTGANVLTF. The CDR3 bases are TGTGCCAGCAGTTACTCGGGGACTGGGGCCAACGTCCTGACTTTC.